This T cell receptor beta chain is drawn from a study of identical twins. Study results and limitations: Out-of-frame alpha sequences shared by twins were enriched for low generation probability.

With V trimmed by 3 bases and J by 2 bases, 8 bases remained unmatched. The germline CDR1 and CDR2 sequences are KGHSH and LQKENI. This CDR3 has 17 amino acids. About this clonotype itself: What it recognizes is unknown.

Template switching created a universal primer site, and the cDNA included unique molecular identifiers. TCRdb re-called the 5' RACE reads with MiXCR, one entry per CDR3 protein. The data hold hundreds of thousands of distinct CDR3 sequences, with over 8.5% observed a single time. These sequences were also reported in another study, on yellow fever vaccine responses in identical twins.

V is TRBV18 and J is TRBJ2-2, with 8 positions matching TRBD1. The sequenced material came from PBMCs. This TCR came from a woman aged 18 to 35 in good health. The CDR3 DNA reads TGTGCCAGCTCACCGTGGACAGGGATAACTAACACCGGGGAGCTGTTTTTT. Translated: CASSPWTGITNTGELFF.